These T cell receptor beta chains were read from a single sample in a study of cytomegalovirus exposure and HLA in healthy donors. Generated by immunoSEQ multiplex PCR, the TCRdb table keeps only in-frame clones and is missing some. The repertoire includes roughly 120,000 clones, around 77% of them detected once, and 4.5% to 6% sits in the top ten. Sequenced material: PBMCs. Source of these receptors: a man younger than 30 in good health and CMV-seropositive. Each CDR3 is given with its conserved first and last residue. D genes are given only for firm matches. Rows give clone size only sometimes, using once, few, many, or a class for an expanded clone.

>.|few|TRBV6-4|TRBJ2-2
TGTGCCAGCCAGGTCAGGAATGCGAACACCGGGGAGCTGTTTTTT
CASQVRNANTGELFF
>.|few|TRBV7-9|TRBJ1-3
TGTGCCAGCAGCTTAGCCACAGGGTACGGAAACACCATATATTTT
CASSLATGYGNTIYF
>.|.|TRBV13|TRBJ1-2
TGTGCCAGCAGCCCGTTGGACTCAGGAAGTAGCTATGGCTACACCTTC
CASSPLDSGSSYGYTF
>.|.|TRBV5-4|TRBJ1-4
TGTGCCAGCAGCCAAGACCCGGACAGTAAGAATGAAAAACTGTTTTTT
CASSQDPDSKNEKLFF
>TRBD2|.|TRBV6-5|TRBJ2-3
TGTGCCAGCAGAACTAGCGGCAGCACAGATACGCAGTATTTT
CASRTSGSTDTQYF
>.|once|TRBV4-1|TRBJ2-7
TGCGCCAGCAGCCAAGACGGGTCCCGGCAGTACTTC
CASSQDGSRQYF
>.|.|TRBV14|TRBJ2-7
TGTGCCAGCAGCCAAGCAAGCGGTCCCTACGAGCAGTACTTC
CASSQASGPYEQYF
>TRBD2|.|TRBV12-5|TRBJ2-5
TGTGCTAGTGGTTTGGTACGCGCGGGGGGCCGAGGAGAGACCCAGTACTTC
CASGLVRAGGRGETQYF
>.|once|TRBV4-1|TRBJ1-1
TGCGCCAGCAGCCAAGATAGGACATTGAACACTGAAGCTTTCTTT
CASSQDRTLNTEAFF
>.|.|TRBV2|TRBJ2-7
TGTGCCAGCAGTGTACAGGACAGTACCTACGAGCAGTACTTC
CASSVQDSTYEQYF
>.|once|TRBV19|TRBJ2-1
TGTGCCACCATGGGGGCCGGGTGGCATGAGCAGTTCTTC
CATMGAGWHEQFF
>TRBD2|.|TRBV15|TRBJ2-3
TGTGCCACCAGCAAGGCGGGGGGGCCGGGTAGTAACACAGATACGCAGTATTTT
CATSKAGGPGSNTDTQYF
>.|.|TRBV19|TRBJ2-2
TGTGCCAGTAGTATTGGCGACACCTACACCGGGGAGCTGTTTTTT
CASSIGDTYTGELFF
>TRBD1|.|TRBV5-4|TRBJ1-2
TGTGCCAGCAGAGACTCAACAGGGGTACATGGCTACACCTTC
CASRDSTGVHGYTF
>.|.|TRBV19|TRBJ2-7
TGTGCCAGTAGTATAGCCGGCGGCTCCTACGAGCAGTACTTC
CASSIAGGSYEQYF
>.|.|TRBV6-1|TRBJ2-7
TGTGCCAGCAGTGAATCTAAAACCTACGAGCAGTACTTC
CASSESKTYEQYF
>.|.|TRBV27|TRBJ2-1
TGTGCCAGCAGTATCGGTTGGGAGCAGTTCTTC
CASSIGWEQFF
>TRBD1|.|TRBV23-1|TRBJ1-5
TGCGCCAGCAGTCAGACTGGACAGGGGAGTTACCAGGGCAATCAGCCCCAGCATTTT
CASSQTGQGSYQGNQPQHF
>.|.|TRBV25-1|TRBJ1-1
TGTGCCAGCAGTGATCCGGTGAACACTGAAGCTTTCTTT
CASSDPVNTEAFF
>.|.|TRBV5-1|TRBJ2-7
TGCGCCAGCAGCAGCCGGGACACGCTTTCCGAGCAGTACTTC
CASSSRDTLSEQYF
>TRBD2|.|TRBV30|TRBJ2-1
TGTGCCTGGAACCGGGATCTAGCGGGGGACAATGAGCAGTTCTTC
CAWNRDLAGDNEQFF
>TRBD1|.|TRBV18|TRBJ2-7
TGTGCCAGCTCACCACCTACAGGACAGGACAACTCCTACGAGCAGTACTTC
CASSPPTGQDNSYEQYF
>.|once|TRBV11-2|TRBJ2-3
TGTGCCAGCAGCTCGAGGGTATTTGGTACAGATACGCAGTATTTT
CASSSRVFGTDTQYF
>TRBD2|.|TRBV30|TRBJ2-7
TGTGCCTGGAGCCCCGCGGTTTTGGCGGGAGACTACGAGCAGTACTTC
CAWSPAVLAGDYEQYF
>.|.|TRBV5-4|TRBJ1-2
TGTGCCAGCAGCCAAACCACGGACAGCGAGGGCTACACCTTC
CASSQTTDSEGYTF
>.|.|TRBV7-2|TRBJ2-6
TGTGCCAGCAGCCGGGCGCGGGGTGGGGCCAACGTCCTGACTTTC
CASSRARGGANVLTF
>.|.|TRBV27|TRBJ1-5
TGTGCCAGCAGTTCGACAGGAGAAAATCAGCCCCAGCATTTT
CASSSTGENQPQHF
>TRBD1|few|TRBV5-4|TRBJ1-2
TGTGCCAGCATGGGACAGTTCTATGGCTACACCTTC
CASMGQFYGYTF
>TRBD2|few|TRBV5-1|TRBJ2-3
TGCGCCAGCAGCCCCGGTTTACTAGCGGGGGGCACAGATACGCAGTATTTT
CASSPGLLAGGTDTQYF
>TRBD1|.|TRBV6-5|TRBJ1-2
TGTGCCAGCAGGGTTACAGGGGGCTATGGCTACACCTTC
CASRVTGGYGYTF
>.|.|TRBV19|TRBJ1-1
TGTGCCAGTAGTACCTCATATGCGGTGAACACTGAAGCTTTCTTT
CASSTSYAVNTEAFF
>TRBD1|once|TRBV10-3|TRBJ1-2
TGTGCCATCAGTGCCCCTCCCGGGACAGGGGACGATGGCTACACCTTC
CAISAPPGTGDDGYTF
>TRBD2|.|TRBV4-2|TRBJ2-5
TGTGCCAGCAGCCCGCTACGGGAGGACCAAGAGACCCAGTACTTC
CASSPLREDQETQYF
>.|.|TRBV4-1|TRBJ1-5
TGCGCCAGCAGCCAAGATATCAGGGGTAGCAATCAGCCCCAGCATTTT
CASSQDIRGSNQPQHF
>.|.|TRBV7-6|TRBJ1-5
TGTGCCAGCAGCCGGGGTAACAGCAATCAGCCCCAGCATTTT
CASSRGNSNQPQHF
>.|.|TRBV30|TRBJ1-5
TGTGCCTGGAGTTTAACAGAGCTTAGCAATCAGCCCCAGCATTTT
CAWSLTELSNQPQHF
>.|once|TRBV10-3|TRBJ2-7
TGTGCCACACTAGCATTACCCTCCTACGAGCAGTACTTC
CATLALPSYEQYF
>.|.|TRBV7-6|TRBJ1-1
TGTGCCAGCAGCTTAGCCGTTCTGAACACTGAAGCTTTCTTT
CASSLAVLNTEAFF
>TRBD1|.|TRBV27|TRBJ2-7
TGTGCCAGCAGCCTCGGGACAGGGGGCGACGAGCAGTACTTC
CASSLGTGGDEQYF
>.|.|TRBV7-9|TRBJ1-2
TGTGCCAGCAGCCTGACGGGTGGCTACACCTTC
CASSLTGGYTF
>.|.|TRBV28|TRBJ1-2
TGTGCCAGCAGTCCCAACGTCCTGGACAGTCTTGTGCACTATGGCTACACCTTC
CASSPNVLDSLVHYGYTF
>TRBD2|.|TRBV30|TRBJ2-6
TGTGCCTGGAGGGGGGGGTATAACTCTGGGGCCAACGTCCTGACTTTC
CAWRGGYNSGANVLTF
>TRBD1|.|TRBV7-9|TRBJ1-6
TGTGCCAGCAGGATGCCAGGGGGCACTGAGAATTCACCCCTCCACTTT
CASRMPGGTENSPLHF
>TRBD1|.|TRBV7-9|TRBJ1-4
TGTGCCAGCAGCCCTAGACAGGGAGAGGAAAAACTGTTTTTT
CASSPRQGEEKLFF
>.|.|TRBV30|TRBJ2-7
TGTGCCTGGAGTGTACCATCGGGGATCTACGAGCAGTACTTC
CAWSVPSGIYEQYF
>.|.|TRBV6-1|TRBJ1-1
TGTGCCAGCAGTGAGGGCCCCGTGAACACTGAAGCTTTCTTT
CASSEGPVNTEAFF
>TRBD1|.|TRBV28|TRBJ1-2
TGTGCCAGCAGTACCCGGACAGGGTTCTACTATGGCTACACCTTC
CASSTRTGFYYGYTF
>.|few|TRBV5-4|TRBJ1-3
TGTGCCAGCAGCTTGGGGTTCGAGGGGGGGCAAAGTGGAAACACCATATATTTT
CASSLGFEGGQSGNTIYF
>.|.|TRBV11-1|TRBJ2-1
TGTGCCAGCAGCTCAAGGGGGCCAGGGGGGAATGAGCAGTTCTTC
CASSSRGPGGNEQFF
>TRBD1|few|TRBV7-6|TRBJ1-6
TGTGCCAGCAGCCCGGACAGGGGGGGGAATTCACCCCTCCACTTT
CASSPDRGGNSPLHF
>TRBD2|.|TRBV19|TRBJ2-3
TGTGCCAGTAGTAAACTAGCGATCCAATCAGATACGCAGTATTTT
CASSKLAIQSDTQYF
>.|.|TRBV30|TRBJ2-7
TGTGCCTGGAGCCTCCCCTACGAGCAGTACTTC
CAWSLPYEQYF
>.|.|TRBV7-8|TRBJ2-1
TGTGCCAGCAGCTTAGATCGGAGCTACAATGAGCAGTTCTTC
CASSLDRSYNEQFF